The text below deals with one T cell receptor beta chain. Antigen specificity is unknown. Unmatched junction bases numbered 13, after V lost 5 bases and J lost 3 bases. CDR3 length: 19 amino acids. The germline gives CDR1 SGHVS, CDR2 FQNEAQ. The data originate from a study of cytomegalovirus exposure and HLA in healthy donors. The study's findings and limits: Within the data, a cluster of highly shared sequence variants was likely a sequencing artifact. 16,951 TCR beta sequences were associated with HLA alleles at 0.05 false discovery rate in a later analysis. Solely CMV serostatus was available to characterize immune exposure.

60 Vbeta and 13 Jbeta primers were used in PCR. Produced via immunoSEQ multiplex PCR; TCRdb's table is partial and in-frame only. The top ten hold around 10% of the sample, which has 65,000 to 90,000 clones, more than 70% seen once. This TCR was sampled from a woman between 40 and 50 years old in good health and CMV-seropositive. Sequenced input: PBMCs. The chain joins TRBV7-8 to TRBJ2-7; 16 nucleotides match TRBD2. CDR3 loop: CASSIAGTSGGALNYEQYF. As DNA, the CDR3 is TGTGCCAGCAGCATCGCCGGGACTAGCGGGGGGGCCCTAAACTACGAGCAGTACTTC.